This T cell receptor beta chain was captured in a study of cytomegalovirus exposure and HLA in healthy donors. Assay: immunoSEQ multiplex PCR; the TCRdb copy retains only in-frame clones and omits some. The sample lists 100,000 or so clones; about 90% were seen once. Germline loops: CDR1 LNHDA, CDR2 SQIVND (reference sequence). The CDR3 is made up of 15 amino acids. V dropped 1 base and J dropped 7; count of bases not matched to a gene: 1. Source material: PBMCs. V is TRBV19 and J is TRBJ1-6; 10 positions agree with TRBD1. The sequence was collected from a man between 18 and 35 years old in good health and CMV-seropositive. The CDR3 DNA sequence: TGTGCCAGTAGTATAGGGGACAGGGGCAATTCACCCCTCCACTTT. Encoded protein: CASSIGDRGNSPLHF.